The clone carrying this TCR beta chain appeared a few times. The antigen is undetermined. The source of the sample is a study of CD8+ T cells in alopecia areata. CDR1 and CDR2 (germline): KGHSH, LQKENI. Trimming took off 6 bases at V and 0 bases at J, with 15 bases between the two ends. CDR3 length equals 15 residues. The authors extracted RNA and reverse transcribed it into cDNA as the sequencing template. Generated by immunoSEQ multiplex PCR, the TCRdb table keeps only in-frame clones and is missing some. The profile shows roughly 120,000 clones, roughly two thirds of them singletons. General observations from the study: Alopecia totalis/universalis scalp especially showed more expanded CD8+ clones than normal scalp.

Sequenced input: CD4+ T cells sorted from blood. The gene calls are TRBV18 and TRBJ2-7; D unresolved. This sequence originates from a human donor in good health. As DNA, the CDR3 is TGTGCCAGCTCCCCTGGGATACGCACCTCCTACGAGCAGTACTTC. This translates into CASSPGIRTSYEQYF.